These T cell receptor beta chains were read from a single sample in a study of blood T cell repertoires in COVID-19. Repertoires were generated with immunoSEQ multiplex PCR, while TCRdb's copy carries only in-frame clones and drops some. The repertoire holds under 150,000 clones, 85% to 90% seen once, with approximately 2.8% in the top ten. What was sequenced was peripheral blood. The receptors here all came from a woman aged 55-75 years with active COVID-19. The CDR3 runs from the conserved cysteine through the conserved F or W. A D gene is named only where the DNA matches it firmly. The size of a clone is reported for some rows only, either as once, few or many, or as a class for expanded clones.

TRBJ2-4	NA	NA	TRBV19	CASSPFPVAKNIQYF	TGTGCCAGTAGTCCCTTCCCTGTAGCCAAAAACATTCAGTACTTC
TRBJ2-5	NA	TRBD2	TRBV7-2	CASSSPSGRRETQYF	TGTGCCAGCAGCTCCCCTAGCGGGAGGAGGGAGACCCAGTACTTC
TRBJ1-5	NA	NA	TRBV10-3	CAISKQGEGRYSNQPQHF	TGTGCCATCAGTAAACAGGGTGAGGGGAGATATAGCAATCAGCCCCAGCATTTT
TRBJ1-5	NA	NA	TRBV5-6	CASSLRQANQPQHF	TGTGCCAGCAGCCTTCGACAGGCCAATCAGCCCCAGCATTTT
TRBJ1-4	NA	NA	TRBV7-9	CASSLGLTNEKLFF	TGTGCCAGCAGCTTGGGACTGACCAATGAAAAACTGTTTTTT
TRBJ2-3	once	TRBD2	TRBV28	CASRPTGTSEYTQYF	TGTGCCAGCAGACCCACCGGGACTAGCGAGTATACGCAGTATTTT
TRBJ1-2	NA	TRBD1	TRBV19	CASSPGQGRIDGYTF	TGTGCCAGTAGTCCTGGACAGGGAAGGATCGATGGCTACACCTTC
TRBJ2-3	NA	NA	TRBV28	CASSPPSALSTDTQYF	TGTGCCAGCAGCCCTCCTAGCGCCCTTAGCACAGATACGCAGTATTTT
TRBJ2-7	NA	TRBD2	TRBV5-1	CASRLAGGPYEQYF	TGCGCCAGCAGGCTAGCGGGAGGCCCCTACGAGCAGTACTTC
TRBJ1-6	NA	NA	TRBV10-3	CAISHGRRGDSNSPLHF	TGTGCCATATCACACGGTCGGCGCGGCGATAGTAATTCACCCCTCCACTTT
TRBJ1-4	NA	NA	TRBV5-1	CASSSQGVTNEKLFF	TGCGCCAGCAGCTCTCAAGGGGTGACTAATGAAAAACTGTTTTTT
TRBJ2-1	NA	TRBD2	TRBV5-6	CASSPGGSGRANEQFF	TGTGCCAGCAGCCCGGGGGGTAGCGGGAGGGCAAATGAGCAGTTCTTC